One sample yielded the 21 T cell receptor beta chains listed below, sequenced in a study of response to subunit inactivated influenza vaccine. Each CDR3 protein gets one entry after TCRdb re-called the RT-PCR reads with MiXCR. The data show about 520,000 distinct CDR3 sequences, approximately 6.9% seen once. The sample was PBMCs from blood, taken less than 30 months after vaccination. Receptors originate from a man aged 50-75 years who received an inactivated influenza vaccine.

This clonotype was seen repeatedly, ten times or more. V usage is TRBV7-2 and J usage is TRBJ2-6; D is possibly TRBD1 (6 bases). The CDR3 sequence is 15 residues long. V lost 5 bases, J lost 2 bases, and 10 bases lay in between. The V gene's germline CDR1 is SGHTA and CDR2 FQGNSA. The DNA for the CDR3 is TGTGCCAGCAGCCCACAGGGAGCTGGGGCCAACGTCCTGACTTTC. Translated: CASSPQGAGANVLTF. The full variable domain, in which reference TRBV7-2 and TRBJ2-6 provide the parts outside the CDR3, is GAGVSQSPSNKVTEKGKDVELRCDPISGHTALYWYRQSLGQGLEFLIYFQGNSAPDKSGLPSDRFSAERTGGSVSTLTIQRTQQEDSAVYLCASSPQGAGANVLTFGAGSRLTVL.

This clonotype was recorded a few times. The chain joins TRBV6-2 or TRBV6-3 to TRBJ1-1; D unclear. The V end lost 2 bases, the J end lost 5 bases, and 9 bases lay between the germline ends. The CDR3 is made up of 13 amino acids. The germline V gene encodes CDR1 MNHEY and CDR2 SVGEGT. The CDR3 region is CASSYTTRTEAFF. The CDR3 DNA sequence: TGTGCCAGCAGTTACACCACCAGAACTGAAGCTTTCTTT.

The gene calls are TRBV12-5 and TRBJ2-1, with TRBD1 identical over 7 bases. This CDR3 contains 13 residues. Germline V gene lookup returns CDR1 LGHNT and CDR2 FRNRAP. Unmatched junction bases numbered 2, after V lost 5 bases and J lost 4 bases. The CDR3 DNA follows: TGTGCTAGTGGTCAGGGACAGTACAATGAGCAGTTCTTC. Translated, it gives CASGQGQYNEQFF.

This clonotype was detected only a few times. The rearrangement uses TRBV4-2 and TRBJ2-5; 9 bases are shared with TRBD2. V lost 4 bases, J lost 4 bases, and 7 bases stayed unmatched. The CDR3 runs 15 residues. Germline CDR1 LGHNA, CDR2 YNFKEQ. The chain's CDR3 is CASSRGTSSGETQYF. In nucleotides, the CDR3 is TGTGCCAGCAGCCGCGGGACTAGCTCAGGAGAGACCCAGTACTTC.

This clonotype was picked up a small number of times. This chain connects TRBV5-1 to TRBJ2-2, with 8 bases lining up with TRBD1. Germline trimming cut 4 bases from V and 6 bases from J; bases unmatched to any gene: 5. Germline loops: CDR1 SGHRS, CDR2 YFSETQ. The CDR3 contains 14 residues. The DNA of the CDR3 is TGCGCCAGCAGCCCGGACAGGGCCCCCGGGGAGCTGTTTTTT. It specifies CASSPDRAPGELFF.

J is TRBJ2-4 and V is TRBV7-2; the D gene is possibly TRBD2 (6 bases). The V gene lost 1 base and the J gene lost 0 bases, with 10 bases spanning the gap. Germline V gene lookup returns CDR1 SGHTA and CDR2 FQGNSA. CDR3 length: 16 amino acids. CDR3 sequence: CASSLVVAAAKNIQYF. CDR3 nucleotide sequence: TGTGCCAGCAGCTTAGTAGTAGCGGCAGCCAAAAACATTCAGTACTTC.

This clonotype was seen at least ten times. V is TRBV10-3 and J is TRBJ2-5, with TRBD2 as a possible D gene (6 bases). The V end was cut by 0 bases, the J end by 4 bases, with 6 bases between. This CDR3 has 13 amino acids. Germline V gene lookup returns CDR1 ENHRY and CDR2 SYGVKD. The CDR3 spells CAISESAGETQYF. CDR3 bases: TGTGCCATCAGTGAGTCAGCGGGAGAGACCCAGTACTTC.

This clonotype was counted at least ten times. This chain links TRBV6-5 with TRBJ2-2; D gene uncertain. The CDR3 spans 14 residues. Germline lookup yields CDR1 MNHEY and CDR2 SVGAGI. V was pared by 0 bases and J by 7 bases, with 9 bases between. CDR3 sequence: CASSYSFWGGELFF. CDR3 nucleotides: TGTGCCAGCAGTTACTCATTTTGGGGCGGGGAGCTGTTTTTT.

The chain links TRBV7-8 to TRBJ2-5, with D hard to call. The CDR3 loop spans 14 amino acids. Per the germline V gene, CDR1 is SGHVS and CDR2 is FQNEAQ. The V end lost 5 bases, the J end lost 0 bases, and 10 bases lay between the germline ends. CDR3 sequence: CASSHGPNQETQYF. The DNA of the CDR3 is TGTGCCAGCAGCCACGGACCGAACCAAGAGACCCAGTACTTC.

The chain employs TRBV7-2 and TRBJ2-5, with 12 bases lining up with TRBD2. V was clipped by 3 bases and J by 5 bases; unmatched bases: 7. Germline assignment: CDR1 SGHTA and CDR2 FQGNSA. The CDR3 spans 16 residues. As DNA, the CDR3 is TGTGCCAGCAGCTTCGCTAGCGGGAGGGCCTATGAGACCCAGTACTTC. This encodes CASSFASGRAYETQYF.

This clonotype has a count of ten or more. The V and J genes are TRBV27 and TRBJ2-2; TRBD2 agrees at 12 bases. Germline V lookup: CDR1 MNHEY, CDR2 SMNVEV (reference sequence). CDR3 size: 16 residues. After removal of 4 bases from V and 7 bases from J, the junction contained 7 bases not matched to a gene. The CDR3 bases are TGTGCCAGCAGTTCCCTAGCGGGAGGGGATGGCGGGGAGCTGTTTTTT. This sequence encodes CASSSLAGGDGGELFF.

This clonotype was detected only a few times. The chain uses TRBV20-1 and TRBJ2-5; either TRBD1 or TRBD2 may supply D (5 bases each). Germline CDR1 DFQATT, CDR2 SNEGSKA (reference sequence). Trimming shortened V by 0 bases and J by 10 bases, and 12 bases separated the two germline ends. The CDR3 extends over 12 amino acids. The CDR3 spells CSARDEDGGQYF. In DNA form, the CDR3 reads TGCAGTGCTAGAGATGAAGATGGGGGCCAGTACTTC.

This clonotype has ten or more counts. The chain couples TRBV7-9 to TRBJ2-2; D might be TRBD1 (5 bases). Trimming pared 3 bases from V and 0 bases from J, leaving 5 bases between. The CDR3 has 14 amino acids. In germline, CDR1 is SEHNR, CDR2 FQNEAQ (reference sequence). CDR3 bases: TGTGCCAGCAGCTTGACAGCGAACACCGGGGAGCTGTTTTTT. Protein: CASSLTANTGELFF.

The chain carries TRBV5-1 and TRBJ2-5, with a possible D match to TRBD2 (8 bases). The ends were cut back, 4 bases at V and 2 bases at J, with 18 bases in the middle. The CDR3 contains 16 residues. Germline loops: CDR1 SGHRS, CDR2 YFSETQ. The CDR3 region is CASSAGGQTIQETQYF. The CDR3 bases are TGCGCCAGCAGCGCGGGGGGACAGACAATTCAAGAGACCCAGTACTTC.

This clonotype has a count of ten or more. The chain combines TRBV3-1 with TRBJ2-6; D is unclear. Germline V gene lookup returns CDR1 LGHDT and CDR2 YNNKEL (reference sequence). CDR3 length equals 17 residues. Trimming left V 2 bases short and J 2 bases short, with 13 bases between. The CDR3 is CASSQSPGIAGANVLTF. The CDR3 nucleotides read TGTGCCAGCAGCCAAAGTCCAGGTATCGCTGGGGCCAACGTCCTGACTTTC. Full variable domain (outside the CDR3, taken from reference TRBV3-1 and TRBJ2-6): DTAVSQTPKYLVTQMGNDKSIKCEQNLGHDTMYWYKQDSKKFLKIMFSYNNKELIINETVPNRFSPKSPDKAHLNLHINSLELGDSAVYFCASSQSPGIAGANVLTFGAGSRLTVL.

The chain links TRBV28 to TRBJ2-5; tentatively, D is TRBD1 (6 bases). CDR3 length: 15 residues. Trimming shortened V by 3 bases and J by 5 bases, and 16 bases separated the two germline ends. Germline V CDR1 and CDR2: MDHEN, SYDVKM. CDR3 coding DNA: TGTGCCAGCAGTTTCGCGACAGGTACCCGGGAGACCCAGTACTTC. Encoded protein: CASSFATGTRETQYF.

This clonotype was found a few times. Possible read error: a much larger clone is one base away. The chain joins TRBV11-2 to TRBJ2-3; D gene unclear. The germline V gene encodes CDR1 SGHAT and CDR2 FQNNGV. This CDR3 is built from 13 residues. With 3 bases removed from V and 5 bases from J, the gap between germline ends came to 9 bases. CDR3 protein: CASSFGPQDTQYF. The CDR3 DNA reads TGTGCCAGCAGCTTCGGACCGCAAGATACGCAGTATTTT.

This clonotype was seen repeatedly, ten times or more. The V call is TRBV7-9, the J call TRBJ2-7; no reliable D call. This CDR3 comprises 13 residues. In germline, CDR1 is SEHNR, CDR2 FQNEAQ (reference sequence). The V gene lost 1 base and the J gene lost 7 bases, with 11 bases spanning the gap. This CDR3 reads CASSLDHAEEQYF. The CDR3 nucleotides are TGTGCCAGCAGCTTAGACCACGCGGAAGAGCAGTACTTC.

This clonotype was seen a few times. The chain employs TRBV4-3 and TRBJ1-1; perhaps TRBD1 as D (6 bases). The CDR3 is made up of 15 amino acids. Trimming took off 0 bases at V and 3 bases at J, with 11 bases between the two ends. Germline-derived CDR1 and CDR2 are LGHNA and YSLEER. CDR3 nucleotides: TGCGCCAGCAGCCAAGATGGCAGGGGCTACACTGAAGCTTTCTTT. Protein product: CASSQDGRGYTEAFF.

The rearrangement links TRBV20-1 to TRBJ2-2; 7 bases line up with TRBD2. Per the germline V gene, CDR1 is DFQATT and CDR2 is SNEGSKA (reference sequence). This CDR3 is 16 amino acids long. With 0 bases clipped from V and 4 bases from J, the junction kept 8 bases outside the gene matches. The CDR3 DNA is TGCAGTGCTAGAGATAGCTTGCGGGAGTTCACCGGGGAGCTGTTTTTT. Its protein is CSARDSLREFTGELFF.

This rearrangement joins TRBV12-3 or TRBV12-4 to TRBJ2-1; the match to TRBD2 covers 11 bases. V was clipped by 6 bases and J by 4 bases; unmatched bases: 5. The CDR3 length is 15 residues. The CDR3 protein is CASRYVAGGYNEQFF. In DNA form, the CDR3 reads TGTGCCAGCAGATATGTAGCGGGAGGGTACAATGAGCAGTTCTTC.